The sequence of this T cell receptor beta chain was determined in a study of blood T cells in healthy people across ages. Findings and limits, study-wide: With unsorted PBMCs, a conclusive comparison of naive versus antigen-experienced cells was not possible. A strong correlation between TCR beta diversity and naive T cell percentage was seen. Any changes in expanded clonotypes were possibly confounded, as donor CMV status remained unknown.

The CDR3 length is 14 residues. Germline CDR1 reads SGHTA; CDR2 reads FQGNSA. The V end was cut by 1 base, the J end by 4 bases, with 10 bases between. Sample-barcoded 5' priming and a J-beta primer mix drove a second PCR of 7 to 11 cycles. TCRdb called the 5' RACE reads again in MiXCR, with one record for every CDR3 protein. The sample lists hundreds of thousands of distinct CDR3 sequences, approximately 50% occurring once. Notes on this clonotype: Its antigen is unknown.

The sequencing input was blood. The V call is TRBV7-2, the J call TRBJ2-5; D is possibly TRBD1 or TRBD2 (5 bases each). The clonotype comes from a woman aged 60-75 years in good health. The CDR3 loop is CASSLDWGRETQYF. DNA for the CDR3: TGTGCCAGCAGCTTAGATTGGGGGAGAGAGACCCAGTACTTC.